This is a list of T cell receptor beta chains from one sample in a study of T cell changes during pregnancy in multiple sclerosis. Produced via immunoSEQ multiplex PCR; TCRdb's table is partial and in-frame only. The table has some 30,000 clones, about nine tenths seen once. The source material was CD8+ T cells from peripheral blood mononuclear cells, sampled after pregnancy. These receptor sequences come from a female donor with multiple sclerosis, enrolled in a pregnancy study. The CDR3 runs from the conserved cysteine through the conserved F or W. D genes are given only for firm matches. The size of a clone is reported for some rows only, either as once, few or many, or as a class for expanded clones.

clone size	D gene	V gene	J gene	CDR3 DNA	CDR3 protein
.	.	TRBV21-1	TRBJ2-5	TGTGCCAGCAGCTTCCAGACGAGACTAGCGGGATTAGAGACCCAGTACTTC	CASSFQTRLAGLETQYF
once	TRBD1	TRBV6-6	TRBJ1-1	TGTGCCAGCAGCCCACAGGGGAAGAACACTGAAGCTTTCTTT	CASSPQGKNTEAFF
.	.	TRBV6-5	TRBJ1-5	TGTGCCAGCAGTTACTCGATAGCTCCTCGCAATCAGCCCCAGCATTTT	CASSYSIAPRNQPQHF
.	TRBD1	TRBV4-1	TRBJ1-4	TGCGCCAGCAGCCAAGCCGGGACAGGGAAGGAGAATGAAAAACTGTTTTTT	CASSQAGTGKENEKLFF
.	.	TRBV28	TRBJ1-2	TGTGCCAGCAGTTTCTCGTCAGATAATGGCTACACCTTC	CASSFSSDNGYTF
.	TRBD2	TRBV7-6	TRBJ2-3	TGTGCCAGCAGTTTATACTTAGCGGGGACCACAGATACGCAGTATTTT	CASSLYLAGTTDTQYF
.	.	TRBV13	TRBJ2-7	TGTGCCAGCAGCTTAGGTCGGTACCAAAGCTACGAGCAGTACTTC	CASSLGRYQSYEQYF
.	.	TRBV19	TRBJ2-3	TGTGCCAGTAGTATCCCCCTAAGTGGCACAGATACGCAGTATTTT	CASSIPLSGTDTQYF
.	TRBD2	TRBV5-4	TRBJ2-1	TGTGCCAGCAGCAAAGCCGGGACTACCAATGAGCAGTTCTTC	CASSKAGTTNEQFF
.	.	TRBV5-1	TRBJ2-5	TGCGCCAGCAGCTTTACAGGGTCGGAAGAGACCCAGTACTTC	CASSFTGSEETQYF
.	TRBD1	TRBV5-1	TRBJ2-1	TGCGCCAGCAGCTTTGAACCAGGGGGCGCCTACAATGAGCAGTTCTTC	CASSFEPGGAYNEQFF
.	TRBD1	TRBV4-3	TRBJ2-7	TGCGCCAGCAGCCAAGACTCAGGGGGCTACTACGAGCAGTACTTC	CASSQDSGGYYEQYF
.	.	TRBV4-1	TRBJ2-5	TGCGCCAGCAGCCAAGATCCCTCGAGACAAGAGACCCAGTACTTC	CASSQDPSRQETQYF
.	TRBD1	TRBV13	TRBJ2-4	TGTGCCAGCAGCCAAGAACCAGGGGGCGAGGACATTCAGTACTTC	CASSQEPGGEDIQYF
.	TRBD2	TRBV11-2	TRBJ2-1	TGTGCCAGCAGCCGTGTAGCGGGAGGGTACAATGAGCAGTTCTTC	CASSRVAGGYNEQFF
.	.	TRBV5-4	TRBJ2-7	TGTGCCAGCAGCCAAGGGGTAGTATACGAGCAGTACTTC	CASSQGVVYEQYF
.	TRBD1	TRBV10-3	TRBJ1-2	TGTGCCACAAGACAGGGGGCTAATGACTATGGCTACACCTTC	CATRQGANDYGYTF
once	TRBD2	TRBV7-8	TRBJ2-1	TGTGCCAGCAGCTTACCTCTCCTAGCGGGGGCCTACAATGAGCAGTTCTTC	CASSLPLLAGAYNEQFF
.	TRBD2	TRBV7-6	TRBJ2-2	TGTGCCAGCAGCTTAAGACTAGCCCCTGGCCCCACCGGGGAGCTGTTTTTT	CASSLRLAPGPTGELFF
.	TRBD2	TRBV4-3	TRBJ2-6	TGCGCCAGCAGCCAAGGGGAGGGAACTGGGGCCAACGTCCTGACTTTC	CASSQGEGTGANVLTF
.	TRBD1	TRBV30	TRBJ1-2	TGTGCCTGGAGCGACCCACGGGACAGCTATGGCTACACCTTC	CAWSDPRDSYGYTF